A single sample is the source of the 30 T cell receptor beta chains below, sequenced in a study of response to subunit inactivated influenza vaccine. In TCRdb, the RT-PCR reads were re-called with MiXCR into one record per CDR3 protein. The sample consists of over 400,000 distinct CDR3 sequences, 13% of them appearing once. The specimen was PBMCs from blood, collected 45 days after vaccination. Every receptor here comes from a man over 45 who received an inactivated influenza vaccine.

This rearrangement joins TRBV15 to TRBJ2-7, with D tentatively TRBD1 or TRBD2 (5 bases each). Trimming stripped 0 bases from V and 2 bases from J, with 11 bases between. The germline V gene encodes CDR1 LNHNV and CDR2 YYDKDF (reference sequence). The length of the CDR3 is 15 residues. The CDR3 DNA is TGTGCCACCAGCAGAGATAGGCAGGGACCCTACGAGCAGTACTTC. It yields the protein CATSRDRQGPYEQYF.

This sequence joins TRBV7-2 and TRBJ2-7; D unresolved. The CDR3 sequence is 11 residues long. V was trimmed by 1 base and J by 9 bases, leaving 7 bases between them. Germline CDR1 SGHTA, CDR2 FQGNSA. The CDR3 here is CASSLDVGQYF. The CDR3 DNA is TGTGCCAGCAGCTTAGATGTTGGGCAGTACTTC.

This clonotype was counted a few times. The chain has TRBV29-1 and TRBJ2-3; perhaps TRBD1 as D (5 bases). Trimming left V 4 bases short and J 3 bases short, with 11 bases between. This CDR3 is 13 amino acids long. CDR1 and CDR2 (germline): SQVTM, ANQGSEA. The CDR3 protein is CSVAGRATDTQYF. The CDR3 DNA reads as TGCAGCGTTGCTGGCAGGGCGACAGATACGCAGTATTTT.

The chain employs TRBV20-1 and TRBJ2-2; weak D call: TRBD2 (6 bases). The CDR3 is 16 amino acids. Germline-derived CDR1 and CDR2 are DFQATT and SNEGSKA (reference sequence). V was cut by 1 base and J by 7 bases, with 19 bases left in between. This CDR3 reads CSARGVSGVSYGELFF. The CDR3 DNA is TGCAGTGCTAGAGGGGTTAGCGGAGTTTCATACGGGGAGCTGTTTTTT.

This clonotype has only a few counts. The chain combines TRBV12-3 or TRBV12-4 with TRBJ2-7; weak D call: TRBD1 (6 bases). This CDR3 comprises 14 residues. The V end was cut by 2 bases, the J end by 3 bases, with 11 bases between. CDR3 amino acids: CASSLRQAYYEQYF. The CDR3 DNA reads as TGTGCCAGCAGTTTAAGACAGGCTTACTACGAGCAGTACTTC.

This chain links TRBV12-3 or TRBV12-4 with TRBJ1-2; weak D call: TRBD1 (5 bases). V was pared by 8 bases and J by 2 bases, with 12 bases between. The CDR3 consists of 13 residues. The CDR3 DNA is TGTGCCAGCGGGAGGACACCAAACTATGGCTACACCTTC. Protein product: CASGRTPNYGYTF.

The V call is TRBV25-1, the J call TRBJ2-7, with unresolved D. Trimming removed 3 bases at V and 6 bases at J, with 9 bases between. Looked up from germline, CDR1 is MGHDK and CDR2 is SYGVNS. The CDR3 consists of 12 residues. The CDR3 protein is CASSDLVSEQYF. CDR3 in DNA: TGTGCCAGCAGTGACTTGGTTTCCGAGCAGTACTTC.

This clonotype was observed a handful of times. The chain couples TRBV25-1 to TRBJ1-2; no firm D call. The CDR3 runs to 15 residues. Germline V gives CDR1 MGHDK, CDR2 SYGVNS. The V gene lost 6 bases and the J gene lost 2 bases, with 16 bases spanning the gap. The DNA for the CDR3 is TGTGCCAGCAGGCCACTCGGCGATTCCAACTATGGCTACACCTTC. It codes for CASRPLGDSNYGYTF.

V gene TRBV10-2 combines with J gene TRBJ2-3; 11 positions match TRBD1. CDR1 is WSHSY, CDR2 SAAADI, per germline. The CDR3 has 16 amino acids. The J segment lost 3 bases and the V segment lost 10 bases, leaving 12 bases of the junction unmatched. The CDR3: CATRTGGTFITDTQYF. DNA of the CDR3: TGCGCCACCCGGACAGGGGGCACCTTTATTACAGATACGCAGTATTTT.

The CDR3 reads CASSLPDRGPGELFF. In DNA form, the CDR3 reads TGTGCCAGCAGCTTGCCGGACAGGGGGCCCGGGGAGCTGTTTTTT. The chain employs TRBV5-4 and TRBJ2-2; 11 bases agree with TRBD1. The CDR3 extends over 15 amino acids. Germline V gives CDR1 SGHNT, CDR2 YYREEE (reference sequence). Unmatched junction bases numbered 2, after V lost 1 base and J lost 6 bases.

The chain links TRBV7-6 to TRBJ2-7; TRBD1 agrees at 7 bases. CDR3 length: 15 residues. Germline V gene lookup returns CDR1 SGHVS and CDR2 FNYEAQ. V lost 1 base and J lost 4; bases outside the gene matches: 7. The CDR3 loop is CASSLDRGARYEQYF. CDR3 nucleotides: TGTGCCAGCAGCTTAGACAGGGGCGCTCGGTACGAGCAGTACTTC.

This chain uses TRBV11-2 with TRBJ1-2; the match to TRBD1 covers 9 bases. CDR1 and CDR2 (germline): SGHAT, FQNNGV. CDR3 length equals 17 residues. The V and J ends lost 0 bases and 7 bases, in that order; junction bases with no gene match: 12. This chain's CDR3 is CASSLDATGTGYSGYTF. In DNA form, the CDR3 reads TGTGCCAGCAGCTTAGATGCAACCGGGACAGGGTATAGTGGCTACACCTTC.

This clonotype has ten or more counts. The gene calls are TRBV7-9 and TRBJ2-5; no clear D gene. CDR1 is SEHNR, CDR2 FQNEAQ, per germline (reference sequence). V was shortened by 0 bases and J by 0 bases, with 8 bases between the two germline ends. The CDR3 runs to 15 residues. The CDR3 protein is CASSLAGSYQETQYF. DNA for the CDR3: TGTGCCAGCAGCTTAGCGGGGTCGTACCAAGAGACCCAGTACTTC. The variable domain in full, completed from reference TRBV7-9 and TRBJ2-5, reads DTGVSQNPRHKITKRGQNVTFRCDPISEHNRLYWYRQTLGQGPEFLTYFQNEAQLEKSRLLSDRFSAERPKGSFSTLEIQRTEQGDSAMYLCASSLAGSYQETQYFGPGTRLLVL.

The J gene is TRBJ2-7, the V gene TRBV11-1; the D call may be TRBD1 or TRBD2 (5 bases each). Trimming removed 6 bases at V and 0 bases at J, with 27 bases between. Germline CDR1 SGHAT, CDR2 FQDESV (reference sequence). This CDR3 is 19 amino acids long. The CDR3 here is CASRPAPLRVRESSYEQYF. CDR3 in DNA: TGTGCCAGCAGACCCGCCCCCCTTAGGGTCAGGGAGAGCTCCTACGAGCAGTACTTC.

The table lists this clonotype with a few counts. The rearrangement uses TRBV6-2 or TRBV6-3 and TRBJ2-7; TRBD1 agrees at 9 bases. This CDR3 region has 15 residues. Germline CDR1 MNHEY, CDR2 SVGEGT. Trimming removed 6 bases from V and 1 base from J; junction bases left unmatched: 7. The CDR3 reads CASRPTGGRSYEQYF. The CDR3, as DNA: TGTGCCAGCAGGCCGACAGGGGGAAGGTCCTACGAGCAGTACTTC.

The table lists this clonotype with a few counts. This chain uses TRBV9 with TRBJ2-7, with D maybe TRBD1 (5 bases). Trimming cost V 0 bases and J 5 bases, with 18 bases left between them. This CDR3 is 16 amino acids long. Germline-derived CDR1 and CDR2 are SGDLS and YYNGEE. The DNA of the CDR3 is TGTGCCAGCAGCGTAGGTCCGGGCCAGGGAAACCACGAGCAGTACTTC. Encoded protein: CASSVGPGQGNHEQYF.

The chain uses TRBV20-1 and TRBJ2-1; D gene unclear. V was pared by 1 base and J by 5 bases, with 15 bases between. The CDR3 loop spans 15 amino acids. Germline V gene data show CDR1 as DFQATT and CDR2 as SNEGSKA (reference sequence). DNA of the CDR3: TGCAGTGCTAGAGTAAACCCTGCGGTTAACAATGAGCAGTTCTTC. Its protein product is CSARVNPAVNNEQFF.

The chain links TRBV7-6 to TRBJ1-5; 8 nucleotides agree with TRBD1. Trimming at V came to 5 bases and at J to 0 bases, leaving 9 bases not matched to a gene. The CDR3 length is 17 residues. Germline V gene lookup returns CDR1 SGHVS and CDR2 FNYEAQ. CDR3 nucleotide sequence: TGTGCCAGCAGCCCGAACAGGGGGGACTATAGCAATCAGCCCCAGCATTTT. Its translation is CASSPNRGDYSNQPQHF.

In this sample, this clonotype turned up a few times. This chain connects TRBV7-9 to TRBJ2-5; perhaps TRBD2 as D (6 bases). Germline V gene sequence: CDR1 SEHNR, CDR2 FQNEAQ (reference sequence). Trimming stripped 5 bases from V and 5 bases from J, with 18 bases between. CDR3 length equals 15 residues. In DNA, the CDR3 is TGTGCCAGCAGCCAAAACCTCGGGGGTGGCGAGACCCAGTACTTC. Protein sequence: CASSQNLGGGETQYF.

A few counts support this clonotype. CDR3 amino acids: CAISGSRTGSFETQYF. The CDR3 nucleotides are TGTGCCATCAGTGGTTCTAGGACGGGGAGCTTCGAGACCCAGTACTTC. This sequence joins TRBV10-3 and TRBJ2-5; D is possibly TRBD2 (5 bases). Deletions cut 4 bases from V and 5 bases from J, with 20 bases between. Germline assignment: CDR1 ENHRY and CDR2 SYGVKD. The CDR3 has 16 amino acids.

This clonotype was seen at least ten times. The gene calls are TRBV20-1 and TRBJ1-1; D gene ambiguous. The V gene's germline CDR1 is DFQATT and CDR2 SNEGSKA (reference sequence). The CDR3 spans 13 residues. Between the trimmed V and J ends, which lost 3 bases and 4 bases, there was a span of 12 bases. Written as DNA, the CDR3 is TGCAGTGCTAGTGAAAGGCCGGGCACTGAAGCTTTCTTT. It yields the protein CSASERPGTEAFF.

The table lists this clonotype with a few counts. The V and J genes are TRBV5-5 and TRBJ2-3, with 10 bases matching TRBD2. Trimming took 4 bases from V and 11 from J; bases not matched to a gene: 10. CDR1 and CDR2 (germline): SGHKS, YYEKEE (reference sequence). The CDR3 contains 14 residues. CDR3 residues: CASSPLASGGEQYF. The CDR3, as DNA: TGTGCCAGCAGCCCCCTGGCTAGCGGGGGTGAGCAGTATTTT.

This clonotype showed up many times. The rearrangement links TRBV6-2 or TRBV6-3 to TRBJ2-5; the D is unclear. Germline CDR1 MNHEY, CDR2 SVGEGT. V lost 0 bases and J 0 bases, leaving 5 bases between the germline ends. CDR3 length: 14 residues. CDR3 DNA: TGTGCCAGCAGTTACTCCACCTACCAAGAGACCCAGTACTTC. This sequence encodes CASSYSTYQETQYF.

The gene calls are TRBV20-1 and TRBJ2-6, with a weak D call TRBD1 (5 bases). This CDR3 contains 16 residues. Per germline, CDR1 DFQATT and CDR2 SNEGSKA (reference sequence). With 1 base removed from V and 0 bases from J, the gap between germline ends came to 10 bases. In DNA form, the CDR3 reads TGCAGTGCTAGAGGACAGTCTTACTCTGGGGCCAACGTCCTGACTTTC. Encoded protein: CSARGQSYSGANVLTF.

This clonotype showed up just once. The chain joins TRBV4-3 to TRBJ1-3; D ambiguous. CDR1 LGHNA and CDR2 YSLEER come from the germline V gene. Trimming left V 4 bases short and J 0 bases short, with 13 bases between. CDR3 size: 16 residues. CDR3 DNA sequence: TGCGCCAGCAGCCGAGATGTATGGAGCTCTGGAAACACCATATATTTT. Translated: CASSRDVWSSGNTIYF.

The J gene is TRBJ2-1, the V gene TRBV12-3 or TRBV12-4; D perhaps matches TRBD1 (5 bases). The CDR3 is 13 residues long. The V end lost 3 bases, the J end lost 6 bases, and 9 bases lay between the germline ends. The CDR3 DNA sequence: TGTGCCAGCAGTTTCGACAGTTGCAATGAGCAGTTCTTC. Protein product: CASSFDSCNEQFF.

This chain joins TRBV28 and TRBJ2-1; TRBD1 or TRBD2 may be the D gene (6 bases each). Germline V gene lookup returns CDR1 MDHEN and CDR2 SYDVKM. There are 14 residues in the CDR3. The V and J ends lost 2 bases and 6 bases respectively, with 11 bases between them. The CDR3 region has the DNA TGTGCCAGCAGTTTAATGGAGGGGGTCAATGAGCAGTTCTTC. Translating gives CASSLMEGVNEQFF.

Notes on this clonotype: One end of the junction does not line up with germline, which may come from a read error. The CDR3 is CSVERASLAGVHF. The CDR3 DNA reads TGCAGCGTTGAAAGGGCGTCGTTAGCGGGGGTGCACTTC. The rearrangement joins TRBV29-1 to TRBJ2-5; 9 positions match TRBD2. The V gene's germline CDR1 is SQVTM and CDR2 ANQGSEA. The CDR3 runs to 13 residues.

The chain is built from TRBV6-6 and TRBJ2-7; no reliable D call. Between the trimmed V and J ends, which lost 6 bases and 6 bases, there was a span of 9 bases. The germline CDR1 and CDR2 sequences are MNHNY and SVGAGI (reference sequence). The CDR3 spans 11 residues. CDR3 sequence: CASRKGSEQYF. In nucleotides, the CDR3 is TGTGCCAGCAGAAAGGGATCCGAGCAGTACTTC.

CDR3 bases: TGTGCCAGCAGCCGTTCGGGCGCTTTCACAGATACGCAGTATTTT. It yields the protein CASSRSGAFTDTQYF. The V and J genes are TRBV7-9 and TRBJ2-3; D is ambiguous. V dropped 5 bases and J dropped 2 bases, with 14 bases sitting between them. Germline V gene lookup returns CDR1 SEHNR and CDR2 FQNEAQ (reference sequence). This CDR3 region has 15 residues.